The clone carrying this TCR beta chain was picked up many times. The antigen is undetermined. These data come from a study of human T cells and chemical hapten exposure. As for the study in general: Per-sample TCR yields varied mainly from small pooled library volume differences. Findings and caveats of the study: Sensitization with DPC brought no change to TCRs above 1 in 1000 in frequency.

Unique molecular identifiers were linked by the library to individual cDNA molecules. In the authors' workflow: From approximately 20,000 to 700,000 TCRs were found per sample, with a median of about 100,000. TCRdb called the 5' RACE reads again in MiXCR, with one record for every CDR3 protein. TCRdb, rather than the study authors, made the V and J calls. The data show tens of thousands of distinct CDR3 sequences, approximately 7.7% seen once. Unseparated into fractions, whole blood served as the source from which total RNA was extracted. V was clipped by 1 base and J by 6 bases; unmatched bases: 3. The CDR3 consists of 15 residues.

The TCR was taken from a male donor in good health. J is TRBJ1-5 and V is TRBV12-3 or TRBV12-4; 10 nucleotides line up with TRBD1. DNA for the CDR3: TGTGCCAGCAGTTTAGGACAGGGGGCGAGTCAGCCCCAGCATTTT. Translation gives CASSLGQGASQPQHF.